This is a list of T cell receptor beta chains from one sample in a study of neurological immune-mediated disorders. A single record per CDR3 protein comes from TCRdb applying MiXCR to the 5' RACE reads. Seen here are roughly 75,000 distinct CDR3 sequences, roughly 15% observed once, and the top ten hold 4.6%. The source material was PBMCs. Source of these receptors: a female donor with HTLV-1-associated myelopathy (HAM/TSP). The CDR3 runs from the conserved cysteine through the conserved F or W. Rows may omit the clone size; those that give it use once, few, many or a size class.

v_call	clone_size	j_call	cdr3_aa
TRBV6-5	many	TRBJ2-3	CASSYSRGADTQYF
TRBV27	many	TRBJ2-6	CASSMGQGYSGANVLTF
TRBV5-1	many	TRBJ2-1	CASSGGPVGQFF
TRBV5-1	NA	TRBJ2-1	CASSGTDRADEQFF
TRBV6-6	NA	TRBJ1-1	CASSYDRGRVTEAFF
TRBV2	many	TRBJ1-6	CASSERWGNSPLHF
TRBV20-1	many	TRBJ2-1	CSAREGTALHEQFF
TRBV7-2	many	TRBJ2-3	CASSSFRADTQYF
TRBV7-2	many	TRBJ2-3	CASSLEERYLTDTQYF
TRBV7-2	many	TRBJ1-1	CASSEGQGWTEAFF
TRBV5-1	many	TRBJ2-1	CASSLGGARSSYNEQFF
TRBV28	many	TRBJ2-1	CAGSGTATYNEQFF
TRBV12-3/TRBV12-4	NA	TRBJ2-3	CASSADGTDTQYF
TRBV5-1	many	TRBJ2-5	CASSTGTGAETQYF
TRBV5-1	many	TRBJ2-1	CASSFDRGPAYNEQFF
TRBV27	many	TRBJ2-3	CASSLGQGGDTQYF